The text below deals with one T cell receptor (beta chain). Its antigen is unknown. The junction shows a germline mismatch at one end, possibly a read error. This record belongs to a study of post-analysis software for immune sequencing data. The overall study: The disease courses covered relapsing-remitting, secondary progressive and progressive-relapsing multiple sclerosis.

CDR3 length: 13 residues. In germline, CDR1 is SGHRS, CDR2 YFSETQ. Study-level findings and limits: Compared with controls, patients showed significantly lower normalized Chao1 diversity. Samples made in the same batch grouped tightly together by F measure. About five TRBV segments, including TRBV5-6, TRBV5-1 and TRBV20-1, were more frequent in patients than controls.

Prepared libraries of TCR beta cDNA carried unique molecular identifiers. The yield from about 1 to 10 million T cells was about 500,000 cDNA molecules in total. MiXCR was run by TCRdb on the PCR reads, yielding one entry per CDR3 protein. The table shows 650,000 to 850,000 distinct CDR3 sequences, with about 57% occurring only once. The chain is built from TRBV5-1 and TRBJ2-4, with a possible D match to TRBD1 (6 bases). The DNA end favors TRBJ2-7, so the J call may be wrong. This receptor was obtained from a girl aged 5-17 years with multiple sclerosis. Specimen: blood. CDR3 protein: CAGSDLQGSEQYF. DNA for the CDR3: TGCGCCGGCAGCGACCTACAGGGATCCGAGCAGTACTTC.